The 21 T cell receptor beta chains presented below share a single source sample, sequenced in a study of cytomegalovirus exposure and HLA in healthy donors. Amplification used 60 Vbeta primers and 13 Jbeta primers. Generated by immunoSEQ multiplex PCR, the TCRdb table keeps only in-frame clones and is missing some. The sample has some 96,000 clones; 50% to 80% are singletons. The specimen sequenced was PBMCs. The receptors come from a man aged 55-75 years in good health and CMV-seronegative.

Turning to this clone: The sample contains more than one DNA sequence encoding this CDR3. The rearrangement links TRBV6-5 to TRBJ2-1; 15 bases align to TRBD2. The J segment lost 4 bases and the V segment lost 6 bases, leaving 1 base of the junction unmatched. Germline CDR1 reads MNHEY; CDR2 reads SVGAGI. The CDR3 contains 15 residues. This CDR3 reads CASSGLAGGYNEQFF. The CDR3 DNA reads TGTGCCAGCAGCGGACTAGCGGGAGGGTACAATGAGCAGTTCTTC.

This clone was found a few times. The gene calls are TRBV5-1 and TRBJ2-1; the D is unclear. Germline values: CDR1 SGHRS, CDR2 YFSETQ. Trimming took 0 bases from V and 5 from J, leaving 9 bases between them. The length of the CDR3 is 14 residues. In DNA, the CDR3 is TGCGCCAGCAGCTTGGCTCTATCAAACAATGAGCAGTTCTTC. It codes for CASSLALSNNEQFF.

This clone was seen only a few times. V and J are TRBV14 and TRBJ2-7; maybe TRBD1 (6 bases). The V and J ends lost 4 bases and 5 bases respectively, with 9 bases between them. In germline, CDR1 is SGHDN, CDR2 FVKESK. The CDR3 consists of 12 residues. The CDR3: CASSRTVHEQYF. In DNA form, the CDR3 reads TGTGCCAGCAGCCGGACAGTCCACGAGCAGTACTTC.

V and J are TRBV12-5 and TRBJ1-2; D uncertain. The CDR3 is made up of 12 amino acids. V was clipped by 4 bases and J by 5 bases, with 8 bases between them. Germline V lookup: CDR1 LGHNT, CDR2 FRNRAP. The CDR3 protein is CASGSGIYGYTF. The CDR3 DNA follows: TGTGCTAGTGGTTCGGGGATTTATGGCTACACCTTC.

The J gene is TRBJ2-3, the V gene TRBV4-1; 10 positions match TRBD2. Germline V gene sequence: CDR1 MGHRA, CDR2 YSYEKL. Trimming at V came to 2 bases and at J to 1 base, leaving 6 bases not matched to a gene. The CDR3 loop spans 17 amino acids. Here the CDR3 DNA reads TGCGCCAGCAGCCAACCTAGACTAGCGGGCGGCACAGATACGCAGTATTTT. Translating it yields CASSQPRLAGGTDTQYF.

The chain's CDR3 is CASSSADSSHRNPYEQYF. In DNA form, the CDR3 reads TGTGCCAGCAGCTCAGCGGACAGCTCCCACCGAAACCCCTACGAGCAGTACTTC. The chain links TRBV11-3 to TRBJ2-7, with TRBD1 as a possible D gene (6 bases). The germline gives CDR1 SGHNT, CDR2 YENEEA. With 4 bases removed from V and 2 bases from J, the gap between germline ends came to 24 bases. The CDR3 totals 18 residues.

The V call is TRBV4-1, the J call TRBJ2-1; D is perhaps TRBD1 (5 bases). V lost 0 bases, J lost 7 bases, and 13 bases lay in between. The length of the CDR3 is 15 residues. Germline loops: CDR1 MGHRA, CDR2 YSYEKL. The CDR3 DNA reads TGCGCCAGCAGCCAAGATACGGGCAGGGCAAATGAGCAGTTCTTC. This sequence encodes CASSQDTGRANEQFF.

CDR3 bases: TGTGCCAGCAGTCCGTCCCGGGGGTCTAATGAAAAACTGTTTTTT. Translating it yields CASSPSRGSNEKLFF. The chain recombines TRBV27 with TRBJ1-4; TRBD1 is a possible D gene (5 bases). The V and J ends lost 5 bases and 3 bases respectively, with 13 bases between them. The length of the CDR3 is 15 residues. CDR1 and CDR2 (germline): MNHEY, SMNVEV (reference sequence).

The table lists this clone with a few counts. Other DNA variants within this sample encode the same CDR3. V usage is TRBV27 and J usage is TRBJ1-2; 8 bases align to TRBD1. The CDR3 consists of 13 residues. CDR1 MNHEY and CDR2 SMNVEV come from the germline V gene (reference sequence). The J segment lost 8 bases and the V segment lost 4 bases, leaving 6 bases of the junction unmatched. DNA for the CDR3: TGTGCCAGCAGTTCCCGGACAGGGAAGGGCTACACCTTC. This codes for CASSSRTGKGYTF.

This CDR3 is CASSPGLGDNSPLHF. CDR3 bases: TGTGCCAGCTCACCAGGCTTAGGGGATAATTCACCCCTCCACTTT. This rearrangement joins TRBV18 to TRBJ1-6; D is perhaps TRBD1 (5 bases). The CDR3 is 15 residues long. CDR1 KGHSH and CDR2 LQKENI come from the germline V gene. Between the trimmed V and J ends, which lost 2 bases and 5 bases, there was a span of 10 bases.

This clone has a handful of counts. The CDR3 here is CASSFNREVEKLFF. The CDR3 DNA is TGTGCCAGCAGTTTTAATAGGGAGGTGGAAAAACTGTTTTTT. The chain combines TRBV28 with TRBJ1-4; D remains unclear. The length of the CDR3 is 14 residues. V was clipped by 3 bases and J by 8 bases, with 13 bases between them. The V gene's germline CDR1 is MDHEN and CDR2 SYDVKM.

V usage is TRBV7-9 and J usage is TRBJ2-1; TRBD1 aligns across 9 bases. Germline V gene lookup returns CDR1 SEHNR and CDR2 FQNEAQ (reference sequence). Trimming at V came to 8 bases and at J to 4 bases, leaving 9 bases not matched to a gene. The CDR3 is made up of 15 amino acids. For the CDR3, the DNA is TGTGCCAGCGGGCTCCGGGACAGGGTTTACAATGAGCAGTTCTTC. Translation gives CASGLRDRVYNEQFF.

This rearrangement joins TRBV4-1 to TRBJ1-4, with 9 bases identical to TRBD1. The CDR3 loop spans 15 amino acids. Germline CDR1 MGHRA, CDR2 YSYEKL. V trimming: 8 bases; J trimming: 7 bases; junction bases outside the gene matches: 11. The DNA for the CDR3 is TGCGCCAGCCACCGGATTGGGACAGGGAGTGAAAAACTGTTTTTT. It translates to CASHRIGTGSEKLFF.

This chain links TRBV5-5 with TRBJ1-3, with TRBD1 as a possible D gene (6 bases). Germline CDR1 and CDR2: SGHKS and YYEKEE (reference sequence). The CDR3 is 16 residues long. V lost 3 bases, J lost 0 bases, and 13 bases lay in between. DNA of the CDR3: TGTGCCAGCAGCTCCACCGGGACATACTCTGGAAACACCATATATTTT. Translating it yields CASSSTGTYSGNTIYF.

The chain is built from TRBV5-1 and TRBJ1-2; 11 positions agree with TRBD1. Germline V lookup: CDR1 SGHRS, CDR2 YFSETQ. V trimming: 0 bases; J trimming: 5 bases; junction bases outside the gene matches: 6. The CDR3 runs 16 residues. The CDR3 loop reads CASSLGTGGARYGYTF. CDR3 nucleotide sequence: TGCGCCAGCAGCTTGGGGACAGGGGGCGCACGATATGGCTACACCTTC.

This clone was seen only once. The chain is built from TRBV9 and TRBJ2-2; 15 nucleotides match TRBD2. The CDR3 contains 16 residues. CDR1 is SGDLS, CDR2 YYNGEE, per germline. The V gene end was trimmed by 6 bases and the J gene end by 7 bases; junction bases not matched to a gene: 7. The CDR3 DNA reads as TGTGCCAGCAAAACCGGACTAGCGGGGGGGAGCGGGGAGCTGTTTTTT. Encoded protein: CASKTGLAGGSGELFF.

This clone was seen a handful of times. This rearrangement joins TRBV5-1 to TRBJ1-4; D may be TRBD1 (5 bases). The CDR3 has 14 amino acids. V was trimmed by 5 bases and J by 4 bases, leaving 12 bases between them. Per germline, CDR1 SGHRS and CDR2 YFSETQ. The CDR3 DNA reads as TGCGCCAGCAGTAAGGGGCACATTAATGAAAAACTGTTTTTT. This translates into CASSKGHINEKLFF. Variable domain in full (rest from reference TRBV5-1 and TRBJ1-4): KAGVTQTPRYLIKTRGQQVTLSCSPISGHRSVSWYQQTPGQGLQFLFEYFSETQRNKGNFPGRFSGRQFSNSRSEMNVSTLELGDSALYLCASSKGHINEKLFFGSGTQLSVL.

The DNA of the CDR3 is TGTGCCAGCAGTGACTGGGGAGGGCGGACAGATACGCAGTATTTT. Protein sequence: CASSDWGGRTDTQYF. The chain carries TRBV6-4 and TRBJ2-3; 7 positions match TRBD2. Germline V gene sequence: CDR1 MRHNA, CDR2 SNTAGT. There are 15 residues in the CDR3. V gave up 1 base and J gave up 3 bases; unmatched junction bases: 4.

The chain uses TRBV6-5 and TRBJ1-1, with 7 bases identical to TRBD1. Trimming at V came to 8 bases and at J to 4 bases, leaving 10 bases not matched to a gene. Germline lookup yields CDR1 MNHEY and CDR2 SVGAGI. This CDR3 is 14 amino acids long. The CDR3 loop is CASSKRQGLTEAFF. DNA for the CDR3: TGTGCCAGCTCGAAACGACAGGGTCTCACTGAAGCTTTCTTT.

About this clone: Its ends do not fully match the called genes, so a read error is possible. V is TRBV5-6 and J is TRBJ1-2, with D possibly being TRBD1 (5 bases). CDR3 length: 13 amino acids. Germline loops: CDR1 SGHDT, CDR2 YYEEEE. The CDR3 spells CASRSSGFRVLNF. The CDR3 DNA reads as TGTGCCAGCAGATCGTCAGGGTTTAGGGTCCTTAACTTC.

The rearrangement links TRBV5-1 to TRBJ2-3; 8 nucleotides agree with TRBD2. Germline V gene sequence: CDR1 SGHRS, CDR2 YFSETQ. V lost 4 bases, J lost 4 bases, and 8 bases stayed unmatched. The CDR3 is 15 residues long. The DNA of the CDR3 is TGCGCCAGCAGCCTTGAAAGCGGGAGCGCAGATACGCAGTATTTT. It is translated as CASSLESGSADTQYF.